This is a list of T cell receptor beta chains from one sample in a study of early T cells in non-severe SARS-CoV-2 infection. One entry per CDR3 protein, called by TCRdb with MiXCR from the 5' RACE reads. The sample records 45,000 to 55,000 distinct CDR3 sequences, less than 15% being singletons. The sample comprised whole blood. The receptors come from an adult who was a healthcare worker with PCR-confirmed SARS-CoV-2 infection or an uninfected control (not recorded which). The CDR3 runs from the conserved cysteine through the conserved F or W. D genes are given only for firm matches. Clone size is shown for a subset of rows, as once, few, many or a class of expanded clone.

>TRBD1|TRBJ1-2|TRBV28|-
TGTGCCAGCAGTTTCACAGGGGGAGTTGGCTATGGCTACACCTTC
CASSFTGGVGYGYTF
>-|TRBJ1-1|TRBV12-3/TRBV12-4|many
TGTGCCAGCAGTCCCGAGGGGTTACCCTCCACTGAAGCTTTCTTT
CASSPEGLPSTEAFF
>-|TRBJ1-2|TRBV7-2|many
TGTGCCAGCAGCTCCCAAGGGGACTTCCTAAGGGATGGCTACACCTTC
CASSSQGDFLRDGYTF
>TRBD1|TRBJ2-5|TRBV7-8|many
TGTGCCAGCAGCCTCTCATGGGTTGGGACAGGGGAGACCCAGTACTTC
CASSLSWVGTGETQYF
>-|TRBJ2-1|TRBV7-2|-
TGTGCCAGCAGCCCCTATAGCGATGAGCAGTTCTTC
CASSPYSDEQFF
>TRBD1|TRBJ2-3|TRBV7-2|many
TGTGCCAGCAGTTCGCGACAGGGGAATAATACGCAGTATTTT
CASSSRQGNNTQYF
>TRBD1|TRBJ2-1|TRBV9|many
TGTGCCAGCAGCCGGGGACAGGGACCGAACAATGAGCAGTTCTTC
CASSRGQGPNNEQFF
>TRBD2|TRBJ2-7|TRBV19|many
TGTGCCAGTAGTAAACTAGCGGGAGTCTCCTACGAGCAGTACTTC
CASSKLAGVSYEQYF
>-|TRBJ1-1|TRBV6-2/TRBV6-3|-
TGTGCCAGCGCAATGAACACTGAAGCTTTCTTT
CASAMNTEAFF
>TRBD1|TRBJ1-4|TRBV5-6|few
TGTGCCAGCAGCGGAACGACAGGGGGAAATGAAAAACTGTTTTTT
CASSGTTGGNEKLFF
>-|TRBJ2-3|TRBV13|-
TGTGCCAGCAGCCCCCTATTGGGGTGGGCAGATACGCAGTATTTT
CASSPLLGWADTQYF
>TRBD1|TRBJ1-1|TRBV3-1|many
TGTGCCAGCAGCCTGAGGGACAGGATGAACACTGAAGCTTTCTTT
CASSLRDRMNTEAFF
>TRBD1|TRBJ1-2|TRBV6-5|-
TGTGCCAGCAGTACCCCAAGACAGGGGGCCAACTATGGCTACACCTTC
CASSTPRQGANYGYTF
>-|TRBJ1-2|TRBV28|few
TGTGCCAGCAGCCCCGGGGGGCCTCATGGCTACACCTTC
CASSPGGPHGYTF
>TRBD1|TRBJ2-5|TRBV29-1|few
TGCAGCTGTCTACAGGGGGCTGAGACCCAGTACTTC
CSCLQGAETQYF
>-|TRBJ2-5|TRBV5-1|many
TGCGCCAGCAGCTGGAGACAGGATGGAGAGACCCAGTACTTC
CASSWRQDGETQYF
>-|TRBJ1-5|TRBV12-3/TRBV12-4|many
TGTGCCAGCAGGTCGCAGCCATACAATCAGCCCCAGCATTTT
CASRSQPYNQPQHF
>TRBD1|TRBJ1-2|TRBV28|-
TGTGCCAGCAGTTTCAGACAGGGGGCGCGTGGCTACACCTTC
CASSFRQGARGYTF
>-|TRBJ1-5|TRBV28|-
TGTGCCAGCAGTATAGGGGGGCCCGGCAATCAGCCCCAGCATTTT
CASSIGGPGNQPQHF
>-|TRBJ2-3|TRBV28|few
TGTGCCAGCAGTTTAGGCGGGATTAGCACAGATACGCAGTATTTT
CASSLGGISTDTQYF
>TRBD2|TRBJ2-1|TRBV24-1|many
TGTGCCACCAGTGGAGGTGGTAGCGGGAGTTGGGACAATGAGCAGTTCTTC
CATSGGGSGSWDNEQFF
>TRBD2|TRBJ2-3|TRBV12-3/TRBV12-4|-
TGTGCCAGCAGTTTCATTCCTAGCGGGGGGGCCACAGATACGCAGTATTTT
CASSFIPSGGATDTQYF
>-|TRBJ2-5|TRBV28|-
TGTGCCAGCAGTCCCGGGGGCAAAGAGACCCAGTACTTC
CASSPGGKETQYF
>TRBD1|TRBJ1-6|TRBV2|many
TGTGCCAGCAATGGAGGACAGGGGAGAAATTCACCCCTCCACTTT
CASNGGQGRNSPLHF
>TRBD1|TRBJ2-4|TRBV28|many
TGTGCCAGCAGGCAACCGGGACAGGGGTTAGGGTACTTC
CASRQPGQGLGYF
>-|TRBJ2-3|TRBV5-1|many
TGCGCCAGCAGGAGAACCATCCGGGAGACAGATACGCAGTATTTT
CASRRTIRETDTQYF
>-|TRBJ1-2|TRBV10-3|many
TGTGCCATCAGCGCCACAGGGTTCCCCTATGGCTACACCTTC
CAISATGFPYGYTF
>TRBD2|TRBJ2-1|TRBV28|-
TGTGCCAGCAGTTTAGTAGCTAGCGGGAGATTTCTGCAGTTCTTC
CASSLVASGRFLQFF
>-|TRBJ1-5|TRBV20-1|many
TGCAGTGCTAGCCATCAGCCCCAGCATTTT
CSASHQPQHF
>-|TRBJ2-7|TRBV12-3/TRBV12-4|-
TGTGCCAGCAGTTTTCGGGGGACAGTCTCCTACGAGCAGTACTTC
CASSFRGTVSYEQYF
>-|TRBJ2-7|TRBV7-9|-
TGTGCCAGCAGCACCAGGACCTACGAGCAGTACTTC
CASSTRTYEQYF
>-|TRBJ2-7|TRBV2|many
TGTGCCAGCAGTGGAGTCTCGTACGAGCAGTACTTC
CASSGVSYEQYF
>-|TRBJ2-1|TRBV11-3|many
TGTGCCAGCAGCTTACACACCGGACGAATCAATGAGCAGTTCTTC
CASSLHTGRINEQFF
>-|TRBJ2-7|TRBV7-9|few
TGTGCCAGCAGCTTCGGACCCGGGCAGTACTTC
CASSFGPGQYF
>-|TRBJ2-3|TRBV20-1|many
TGCAGTGCTTCCGAGGGGAATTCTGATACGCAGTATTTT
CSASEGNSDTQYF
>TRBD1|TRBJ1-5|TRBV20-1|few
TGCAGTGCTAAAATACAGGGGGGCAATCAGCCCCAGCATTTT
CSAKIQGGNQPQHF
>-|TRBJ1-6|TRBV12-3/TRBV12-4|many
TGTGCCAGCAGCAAGAATTCACCCCTCCACTTT
CASSKNSPLHF
>TRBD2|TRBJ2-5|TRBV20-1|-
TGCAGTGCTGATCGAATAGCGGGGGCCCACCTTAGGTACTTC
CSADRIAGAHLRYF
>-|TRBJ2-3|TRBV5-1|-
TGCGCCAGCAGCATAATAGTAGCAGCCACAGATACGCAGTATTTT
CASSIIVAATDTQYF